This T cell receptor (beta chain) derives from a study of neurological immune-mediated disorders. Study-wide background: Within the group of 35 or so multiple sclerosis patients, approximately 31 were relapsing-remitting, while 3 were secondary progressive.

The cDNA was generated through 5'RACE incorporating 10-nucleotide random UMIs. Over 170 million TCR-beta sequences, together covering 15-18 subjects, were produced by every individual sequencing run that was carried out. TCRdb re-called the 5' RACE reads with MiXCR, one entry per CDR3 protein. This table has about 95,000 distinct CDR3 sequences, 3.5% appearing once. A total of 2 million PBMCs stored at -80 degrees C provided the unsorted libraries. This clonotype was counted at least ten times. The ends lost 4 bases at V and 4 bases at J; junction bases unmatched: 7. This CDR3 has 15 amino acids. The V gene's germline CDR1 is ENHRY and CDR2 SYGVKD.

The V call is TRBV10-3, the J call TRBJ2-7; 10 nucleotides agree with TRBD1. Sequenced input: PBMCs. This TCR derives from a woman between 18 and 29 years old with multiple sclerosis. CDR3 nucleotide sequence: TGTGCCATCAGTGGTATGACAGGGGGCAAGTACGAGCAGTACTTC. It codes for CAISGMTGGKYEQYF.